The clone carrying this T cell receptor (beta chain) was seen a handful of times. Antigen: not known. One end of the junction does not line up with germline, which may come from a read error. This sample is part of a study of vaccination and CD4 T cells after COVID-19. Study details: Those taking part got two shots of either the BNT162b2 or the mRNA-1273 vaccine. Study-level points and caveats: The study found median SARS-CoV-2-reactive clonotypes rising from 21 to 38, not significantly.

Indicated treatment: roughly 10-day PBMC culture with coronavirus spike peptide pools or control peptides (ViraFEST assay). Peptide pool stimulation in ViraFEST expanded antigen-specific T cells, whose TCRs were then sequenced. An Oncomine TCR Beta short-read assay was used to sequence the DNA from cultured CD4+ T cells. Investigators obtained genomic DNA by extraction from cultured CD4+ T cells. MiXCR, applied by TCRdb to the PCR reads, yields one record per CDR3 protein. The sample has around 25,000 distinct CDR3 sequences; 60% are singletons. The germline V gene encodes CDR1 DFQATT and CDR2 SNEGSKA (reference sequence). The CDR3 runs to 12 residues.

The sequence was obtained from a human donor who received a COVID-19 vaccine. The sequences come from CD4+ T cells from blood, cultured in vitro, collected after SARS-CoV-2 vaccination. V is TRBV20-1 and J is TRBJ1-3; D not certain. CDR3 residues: CSASLSGTDLTF. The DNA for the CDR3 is TGCAGTGCTAGTCTTTCGGGAACAGACCTGACTTTT.